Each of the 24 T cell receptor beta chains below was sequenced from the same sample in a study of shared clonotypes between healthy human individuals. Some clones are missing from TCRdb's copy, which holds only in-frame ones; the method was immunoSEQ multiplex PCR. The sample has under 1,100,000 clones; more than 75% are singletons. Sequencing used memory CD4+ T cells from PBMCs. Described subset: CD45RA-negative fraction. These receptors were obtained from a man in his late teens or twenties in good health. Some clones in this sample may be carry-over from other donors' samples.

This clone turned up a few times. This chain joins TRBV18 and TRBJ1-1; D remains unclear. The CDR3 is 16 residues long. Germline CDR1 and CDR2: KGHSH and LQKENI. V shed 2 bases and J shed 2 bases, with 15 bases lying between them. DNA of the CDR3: TGTGCCAGCTCACCAGTACACCGAGGTGGAAACACTGAAGCTTTCTTT. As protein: CASSPVHRGGNTEAFF.

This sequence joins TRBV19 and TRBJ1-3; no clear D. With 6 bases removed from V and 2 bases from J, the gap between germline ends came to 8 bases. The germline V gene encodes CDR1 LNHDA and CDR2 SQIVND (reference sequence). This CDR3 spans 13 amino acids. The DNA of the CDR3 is TGTGCCAGTAGCTCGGCTCCTGGAAACACCATATATTTT. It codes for CASSSAPGNTIYF. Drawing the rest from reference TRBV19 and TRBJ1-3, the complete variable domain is DGGITQSPKYLFRKEGQNVTLSCEQNLNHDAMYWYRQDPGQGLRLIYYSQIVNDFQKGDIAEGYSVSREKKESFPLTVTSAQKNPTAFYLCASSSAPGNTIYFGEGSWLTVV.

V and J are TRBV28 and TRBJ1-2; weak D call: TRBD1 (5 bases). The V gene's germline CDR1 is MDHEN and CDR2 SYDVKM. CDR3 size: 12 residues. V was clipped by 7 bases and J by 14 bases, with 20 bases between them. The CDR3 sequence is CASTQGAGRGTF. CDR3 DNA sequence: TGTGCCAGCACCCAAGGGGCAGGCCGAGGAACCTTC.

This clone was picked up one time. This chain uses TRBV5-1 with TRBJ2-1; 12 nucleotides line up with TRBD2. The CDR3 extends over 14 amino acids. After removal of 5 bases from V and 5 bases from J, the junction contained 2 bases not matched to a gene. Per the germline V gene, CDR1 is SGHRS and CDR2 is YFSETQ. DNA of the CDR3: TGCGCCAGCAGGACTAGCGGGAGACACAATGAGCAGTTCTTC. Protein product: CASRTSGRHNEQFF.

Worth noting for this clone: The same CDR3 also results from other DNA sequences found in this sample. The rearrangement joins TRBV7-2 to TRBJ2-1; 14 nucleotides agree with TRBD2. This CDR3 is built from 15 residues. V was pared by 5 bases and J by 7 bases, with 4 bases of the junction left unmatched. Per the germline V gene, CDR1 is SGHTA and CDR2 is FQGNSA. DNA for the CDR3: TGTGCCAGCAGCCCGGGACTAGCGGGAGTTAATGAGCAGTTCTTC. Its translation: CASSPGLAGVNEQFF.

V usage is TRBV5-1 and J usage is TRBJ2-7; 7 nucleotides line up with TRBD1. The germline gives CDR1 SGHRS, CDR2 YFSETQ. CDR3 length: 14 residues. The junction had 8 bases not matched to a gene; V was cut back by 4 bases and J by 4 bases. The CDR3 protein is CASSQRQGWYEQYF. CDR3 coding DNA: TGCGCCAGCAGCCAAAGACAGGGATGGTACGAGCAGTACTTC.

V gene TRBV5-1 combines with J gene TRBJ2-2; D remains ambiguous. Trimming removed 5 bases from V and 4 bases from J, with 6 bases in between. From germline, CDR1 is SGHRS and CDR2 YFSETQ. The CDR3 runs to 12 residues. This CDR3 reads CASRDTTGELFF. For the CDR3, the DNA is TGCGCCAGCAGGGATACCACCGGGGAGCTGTTTTTT.

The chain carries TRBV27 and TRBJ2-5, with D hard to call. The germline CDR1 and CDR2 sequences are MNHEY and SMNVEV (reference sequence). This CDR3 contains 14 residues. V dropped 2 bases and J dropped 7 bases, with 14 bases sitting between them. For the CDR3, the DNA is TGTGCCAGCAGTTTAGTCGCCTCGTCGCGGACCCAGTACTTC. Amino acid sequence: CASSLVASSRTQYF.

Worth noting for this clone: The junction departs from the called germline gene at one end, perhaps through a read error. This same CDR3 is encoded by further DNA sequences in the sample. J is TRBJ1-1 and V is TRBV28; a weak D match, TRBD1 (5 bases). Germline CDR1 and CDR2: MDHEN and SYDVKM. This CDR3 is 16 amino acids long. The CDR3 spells CASSSRRRGLNTEAFF. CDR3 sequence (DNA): TGTGCCAGCAGTTCACGTCGACGGGGCCTCAACACTGAAGCTTTCTTC.

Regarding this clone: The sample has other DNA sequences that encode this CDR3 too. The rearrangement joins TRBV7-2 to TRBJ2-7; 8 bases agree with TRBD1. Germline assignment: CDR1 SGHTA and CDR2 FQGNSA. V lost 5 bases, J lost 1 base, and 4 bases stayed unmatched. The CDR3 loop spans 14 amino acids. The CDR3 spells CASSPDRVSYEQYF. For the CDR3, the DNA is TGTGCCAGCAGCCCGGACAGGGTGTCCTACGAGCAGTACTTC.

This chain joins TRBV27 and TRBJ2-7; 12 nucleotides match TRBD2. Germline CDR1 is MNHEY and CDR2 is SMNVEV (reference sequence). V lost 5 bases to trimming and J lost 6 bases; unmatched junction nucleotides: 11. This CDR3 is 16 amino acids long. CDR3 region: CASSQLAGGFRAEQYF. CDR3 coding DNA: TGTGCCAGCAGTCAACTAGCGGGAGGCTTTCGGGCCGAGCAGTACTTC.

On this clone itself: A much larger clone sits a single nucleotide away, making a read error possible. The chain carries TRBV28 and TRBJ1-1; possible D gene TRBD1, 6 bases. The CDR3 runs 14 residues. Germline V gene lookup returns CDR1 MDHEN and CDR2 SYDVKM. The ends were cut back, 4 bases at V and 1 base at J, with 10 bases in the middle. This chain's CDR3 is CASSYLQGNTEAFF. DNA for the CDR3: TGTGCCAGCAGTTACCTACAGGGGAACACTGAAGCTTTCTTT.

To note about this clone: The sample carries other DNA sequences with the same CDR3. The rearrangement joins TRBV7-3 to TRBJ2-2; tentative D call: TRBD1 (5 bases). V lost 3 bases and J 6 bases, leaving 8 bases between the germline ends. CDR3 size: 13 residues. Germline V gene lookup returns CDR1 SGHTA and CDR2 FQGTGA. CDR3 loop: CASSLTVSGELFF. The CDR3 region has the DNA TGTGCCAGCAGCTTGACAGTTTCCGGGGAGCTGTTTTTT.

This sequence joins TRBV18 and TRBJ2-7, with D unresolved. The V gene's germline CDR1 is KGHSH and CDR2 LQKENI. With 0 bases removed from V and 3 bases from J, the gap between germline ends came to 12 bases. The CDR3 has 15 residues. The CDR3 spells CASSPPGKTLYEQYF. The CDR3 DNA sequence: TGTGCCAGCTCACCACCGGGCAAAACTCTCTACGAGCAGTACTTC.

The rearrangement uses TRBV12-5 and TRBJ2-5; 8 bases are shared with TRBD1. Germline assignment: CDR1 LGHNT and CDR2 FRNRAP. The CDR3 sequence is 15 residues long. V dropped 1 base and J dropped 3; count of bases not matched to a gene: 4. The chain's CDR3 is CASGLGTGREETQYF. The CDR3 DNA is TGTGCTAGTGGTTTGGGGACAGGGAGAGAAGAGACCCAGTACTTC.

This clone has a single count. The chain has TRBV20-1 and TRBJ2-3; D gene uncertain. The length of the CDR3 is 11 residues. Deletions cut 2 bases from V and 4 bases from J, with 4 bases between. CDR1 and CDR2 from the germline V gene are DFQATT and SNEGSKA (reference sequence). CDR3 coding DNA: TGCAGTGCTAGACTAGCAGATACGCAGTATTTT. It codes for CSARLADTQYF.

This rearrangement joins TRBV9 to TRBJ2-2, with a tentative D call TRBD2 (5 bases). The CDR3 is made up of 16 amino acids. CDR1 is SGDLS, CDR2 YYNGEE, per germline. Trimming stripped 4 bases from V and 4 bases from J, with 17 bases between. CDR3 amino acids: CASSPTPPRATGELFF. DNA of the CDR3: TGTGCCAGCAGCCCTACACCCCCGAGGGCCACCGGGGAGCTGTTTTTT.

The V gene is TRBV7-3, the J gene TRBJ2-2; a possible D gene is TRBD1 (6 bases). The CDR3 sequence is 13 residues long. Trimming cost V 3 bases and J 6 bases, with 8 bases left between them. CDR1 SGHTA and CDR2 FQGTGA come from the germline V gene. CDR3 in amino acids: CASSFAGAGELFF. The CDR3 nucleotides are TGTGCCAGCAGCTTCGCAGGGGCCGGGGAGCTGTTTTTT.

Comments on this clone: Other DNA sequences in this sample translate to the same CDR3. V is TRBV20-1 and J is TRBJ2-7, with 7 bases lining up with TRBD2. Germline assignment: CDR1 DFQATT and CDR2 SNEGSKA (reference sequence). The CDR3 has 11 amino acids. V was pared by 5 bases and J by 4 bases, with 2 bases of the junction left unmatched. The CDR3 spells CSAGRGYEQYF. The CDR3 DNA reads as TGCAGTGCTGGGAGGGGTTACGAGCAGTACTTC.

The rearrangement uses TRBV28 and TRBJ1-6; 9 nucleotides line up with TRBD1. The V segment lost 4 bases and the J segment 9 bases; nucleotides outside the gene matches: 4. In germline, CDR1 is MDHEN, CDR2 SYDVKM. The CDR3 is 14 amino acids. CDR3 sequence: CASSSTGGISPLHF. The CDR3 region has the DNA TGTGCCAGCAGTTCGACAGGGGGGATTTCACCCCTCCACTTT.

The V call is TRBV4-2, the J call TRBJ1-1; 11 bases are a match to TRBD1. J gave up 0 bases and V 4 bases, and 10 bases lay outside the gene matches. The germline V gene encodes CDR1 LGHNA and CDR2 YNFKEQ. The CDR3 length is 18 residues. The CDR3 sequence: CASSPRTGGNSMNTEAFF. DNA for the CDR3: TGTGCCAGCAGCCCCCGGACAGGGGGCAACAGTATGAACACTGAAGCTTTCTTT.

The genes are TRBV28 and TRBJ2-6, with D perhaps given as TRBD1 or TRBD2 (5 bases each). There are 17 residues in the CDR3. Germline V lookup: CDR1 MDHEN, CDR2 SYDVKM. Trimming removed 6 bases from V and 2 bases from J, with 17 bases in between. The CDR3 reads CASSPPGAGPGANVLTF. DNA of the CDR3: TGTGCCAGCAGCCCGCCCGGGGCAGGGCCTGGGGCCAACGTCCTGACTTTC.

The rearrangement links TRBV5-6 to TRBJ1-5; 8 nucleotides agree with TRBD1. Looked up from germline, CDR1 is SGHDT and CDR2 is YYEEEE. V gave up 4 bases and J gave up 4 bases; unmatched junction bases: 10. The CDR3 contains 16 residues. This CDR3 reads CASSATGTGENQPQHF. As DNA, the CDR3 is TGTGCCAGCAGCGCAACCGGGACAGGAGAAAATCAGCCCCAGCATTTT.

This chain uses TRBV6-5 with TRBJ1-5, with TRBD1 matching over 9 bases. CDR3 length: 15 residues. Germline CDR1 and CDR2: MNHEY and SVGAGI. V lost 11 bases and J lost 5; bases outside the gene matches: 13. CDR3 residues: CAPPHSGQGDQPQHF. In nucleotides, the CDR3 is TGTGCCCCCCCCCATTCGGGACAGGGTGATCAGCCCCAGCATTTT.